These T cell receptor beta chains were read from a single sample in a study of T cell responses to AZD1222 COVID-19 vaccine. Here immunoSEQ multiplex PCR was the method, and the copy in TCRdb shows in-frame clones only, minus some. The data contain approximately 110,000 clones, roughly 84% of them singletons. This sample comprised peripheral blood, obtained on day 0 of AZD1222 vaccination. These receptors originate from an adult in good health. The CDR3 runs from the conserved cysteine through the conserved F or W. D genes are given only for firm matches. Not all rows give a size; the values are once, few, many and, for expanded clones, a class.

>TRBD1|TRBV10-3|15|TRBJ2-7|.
CAISAGTATSYEQYF
TGTGCCATCAGTGCAGGGACAGCCACCTCCTACGAGCAGTACTTC
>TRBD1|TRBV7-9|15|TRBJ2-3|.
CASSLVDRATDTQYF
TGTGCCAGCAGCTTAGTGGACAGGGCCACAGATACGCAGTATTTT
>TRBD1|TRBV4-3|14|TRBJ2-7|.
CASSLNRGPYEQYF
TGCGCCAGCAGCCTCAACAGGGGGCCATACGAGCAGTACTTC
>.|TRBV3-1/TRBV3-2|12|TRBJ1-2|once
CASSHRVSGYTF
TGTGCCAGCAGCCATAGAGTCTCAGGCTACACCTTC
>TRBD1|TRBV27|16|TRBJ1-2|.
CASRQLDRVTSYGYTF
TGTGCCAGCAGACAATTGGACAGGGTAACGAGCTATGGCTACACCTTC
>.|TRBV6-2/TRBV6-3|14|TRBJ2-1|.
CASSYGQASDEQFF
TGTGCCAGCAGTTACGGACAGGCTAGCGATGAGCAGTTCTTC
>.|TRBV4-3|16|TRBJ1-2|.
CASSQDLVEADYGYTF
TGCGCCAGCAGCCAAGATCTCGTTGAGGCGGACTATGGCTACACCTTC
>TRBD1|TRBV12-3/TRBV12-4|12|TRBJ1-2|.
CASDRVLHGYTF
TGTGCCAGCGACAGGGTTTTGCATGGCTACACCTTC
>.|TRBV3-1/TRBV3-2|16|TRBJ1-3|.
CASSRTRGRAGNTIYF
TGTGCCAGCAGCCGTACCAGGGGTAGGGCTGGAAACACCATATATTTT
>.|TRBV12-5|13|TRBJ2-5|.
CASGSRARETQYF
TGTGCTAGTGGTTCCAGGGCAAGAGAGACCCAGTACTTC
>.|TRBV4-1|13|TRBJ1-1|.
CASSQGRGAEAFF
TGCGCCAGCAGCCAAGGCAGGGGAGCTGAAGCTTTCTTT
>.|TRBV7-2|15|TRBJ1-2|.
CASSSTGTANYGYTF
TGTGCCAGCAGCTCAACCGGGACGGCGAACTATGGCTACACCTTC
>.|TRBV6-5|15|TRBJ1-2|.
CASRGDNRAAYGYTF
TGTGCCAGCAGAGGGGATAATAGGGCAGCATATGGCTACACCTTC
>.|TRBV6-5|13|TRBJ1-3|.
CASGTMGGNTIYF
TGTGCCAGCGGGACCATGGGTGGAAACACCATATATTTT
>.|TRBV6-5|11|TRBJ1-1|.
CASSYRTEAFF
TGTGCCAGCAGTTACCGGACTGAAGCTTTCTTT
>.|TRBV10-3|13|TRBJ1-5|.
CAISEGSDQPQHF
TGTGCCATCAGTGAGGGGAGCGATCAGCCCCAGCATTTT
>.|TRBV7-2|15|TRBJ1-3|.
CASSLQASSGNTIYF
TGTGCCAGCAGCCTCCAGGCATCCTCTGGAAACACCATATATTTT
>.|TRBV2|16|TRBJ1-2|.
CASRLPHLDRNYGYTF
TGTGCCAGCAGACTCCCACACCTTGACAGGAACTATGGCTACACCTTC
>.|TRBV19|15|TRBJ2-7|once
CASSTTSGGSYEQYF
TGTGCCAGTAGTACAACCTCGGGGGGCTCGTACGAGCAGTACTTC
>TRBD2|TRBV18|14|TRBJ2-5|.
CASSSAGTRETQYF
TGTGCCAGCTCATCGGCCGGGACTAGGGAGACCCAGTACTTC
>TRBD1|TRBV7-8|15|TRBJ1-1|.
CASSRSSGGGTEAFF
TGTGCCAGCAGCCGCAGCTCAGGGGGGGGCACTGAAGCTTTCTTT
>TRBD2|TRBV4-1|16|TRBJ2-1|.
CASSQDGTSGGYEQFF
TGCGCCAGCAGCCAAGACGGGACTAGCGGGGGGTATGAGCAGTTCTTC
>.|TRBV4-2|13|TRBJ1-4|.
CASSQVFWEKLFF
TGTGCCAGCAGCCAAGTTTTCTGGGAAAAACTGTTTTTT
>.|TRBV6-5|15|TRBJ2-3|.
CASGGTAVGTDTQYF
TGTGCCAGCGGGGGGACAGCCGTAGGCACAGATACGCAGTATTTT
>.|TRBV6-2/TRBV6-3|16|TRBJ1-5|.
CASSFQRGRGNQPQHF
TGTGCCAGCAGTTTTCAGCGCGGGAGGGGGAATCAGCCCCAGCATTTT
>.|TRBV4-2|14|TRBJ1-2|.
CASSRSRRDYGYTF
TGTGCCAGCAGCCGCAGTCGCAGAGACTATGGCTACACCTTC
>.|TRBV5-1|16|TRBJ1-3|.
CASSLGSILSGNTIYF
TGCGCCAGCAGCTTGGGCAGTATACTCTCTGGAAACACCATATATTTT
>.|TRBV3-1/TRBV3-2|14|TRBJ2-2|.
CASSRADNTGELFF
TGTGCCAGCAGCAGGGCCGACAACACCGGGGAGCTGTTTTTT
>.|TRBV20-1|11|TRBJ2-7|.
CSASISYEQYF
TGCAGTGCTAGTATCTCCTACGAGCAGTACTTC
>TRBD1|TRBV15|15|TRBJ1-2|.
CATSRDRGQFYGYTF
TGTGCCACCAGCAGAGATAGGGGACAGTTCTATGGCTACACCTTC
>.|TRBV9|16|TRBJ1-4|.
CASSVGGTTTNEKLFF
TGTGCCAGCAGCGTAGGGGGTACAACAACTAATGAAAAACTGTTTTTT
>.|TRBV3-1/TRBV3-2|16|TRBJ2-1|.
CASSQVFGRNYNEQFF
TGTGCCAGCAGCCAAGTCTTCGGGAGAAACTACAATGAGCAGTTCTTC
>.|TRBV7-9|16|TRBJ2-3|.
CASSYAPGTHTDTQYF
TGTGCCAGCAGCTATGCCCCCGGGACCCACACAGATACGCAGTATTTT
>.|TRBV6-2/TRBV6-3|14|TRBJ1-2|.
CASSYSASTYGYTF
TGTGCCAGCAGTTACTCGGCAAGCACCTATGGCTACACCTTC
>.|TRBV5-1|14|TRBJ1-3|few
CASSLVGYGNTIYF
TGCGCCAGCAGCTTGGTAGGGTATGGAAACACCATATATTTT
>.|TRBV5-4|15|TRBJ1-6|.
CASSGRGSYNSPLHF
TGTGCCAGCAGCGGTAGGGGTTCCTATAATTCACCCCTCCACTTT
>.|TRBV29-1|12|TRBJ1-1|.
CSVSPQDTEAFF
TGCAGCGTTTCACCGCAGGACACTGAAGCTTTCTTT
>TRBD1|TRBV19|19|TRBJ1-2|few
CASTPPGGRDSLTDYGYTF
TGTGCCAGTACCCCACCAGGGGGACGGGACAGCCTAACTGACTATGGCTACACCTTC
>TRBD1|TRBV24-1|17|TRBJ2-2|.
CATSENTGAPFSGELFF
TGTGCCACCAGTGAAAATACAGGGGCGCCTTTTAGCGGGGAGCTGTTTTTT
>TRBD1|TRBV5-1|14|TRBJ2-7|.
CASSSGTGTYEQYF
TGCGCCAGCAGCTCCGGGACAGGGACCTACGAGCAGTACTTC
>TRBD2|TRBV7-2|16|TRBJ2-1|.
CASSLEPASGGNEQFF
TGTGCCAGCAGCTTAGAGCCGGCTAGCGGGGGGAATGAGCAGTTCTTC
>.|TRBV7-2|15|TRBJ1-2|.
CASSLRWEGQYGYTF
TGTGCCAGCAGCTTGCGGTGGGAGGGCCAGTATGGCTACACCTTC
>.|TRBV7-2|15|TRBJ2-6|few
CASSSRKAGANVLTF
TGTGCCAGCAGCTCCCGAAAGGCTGGGGCCAACGTCCTGACTTTC
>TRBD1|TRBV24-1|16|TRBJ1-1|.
CATRGNQRGLPTEAFF
TGTGCCACCAGAGGTAACCAAAGGGGGCTGCCCACTGAAGCTTTCTTT
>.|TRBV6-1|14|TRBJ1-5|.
CASSEVWGNQPQHF
TGTGCCAGCAGTGAGGTCTGGGGCAATCAGCCCCAGCATTTT
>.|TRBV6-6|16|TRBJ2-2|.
CASSYSSSRSSGELFF
TGTGCCAGCAGTTACAGTTCTTCCAGGTCATCCGGGGAGCTGTTTTTT
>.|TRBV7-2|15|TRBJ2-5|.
CASTLGDGSRRAQYF
TGTGCCAGCACCCTAGGGGACGGGAGTAGGAGGGCCCAGTACTTC
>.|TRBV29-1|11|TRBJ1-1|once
CSVRDSSEAFF
TGCAGCGTCAGGGATTCATCTGAAGCTTTCTTT
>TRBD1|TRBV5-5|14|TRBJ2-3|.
CASEPGTDLIAQYF
TGTGCCAGCGAACCCGGGACAGACCTTATCGCGCAGTATTTT
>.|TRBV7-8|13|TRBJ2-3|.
CASSGRFTDTQYF
TGTGCCAGCAGCGGCCGTTTCACAGATACGCAGTATTTT
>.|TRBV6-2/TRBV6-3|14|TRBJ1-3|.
CASSRRGAGNTIYF
TGTGCCAGCAGCCGGCGGGGGGCTGGAAACACCATATATTTT
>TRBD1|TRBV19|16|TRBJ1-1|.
CASTLPPDRGNTEAFF
TGTGCCAGTACTCTACCTCCGGACAGGGGGAACACTGAAGCTTTCTTT
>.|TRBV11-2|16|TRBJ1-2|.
CASTAGTELYTYGYTF
TGTGCCAGCACAGCCGGAACAGAGCTTTATACCTATGGCTACACCTTC
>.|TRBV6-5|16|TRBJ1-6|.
CASSLNRGRIGSPLHF
TGTGCCAGCAGTTTGAACCGGGGCCGAATAGGTTCACCCCTCCACTTT